This T cell receptor beta chain was found in a study of blood T cell repertoires in COVID-19. The study assigned cohorts using participant-reported clinical history. The protocol was immunoSEQ multiplex PCR, while the TCRdb copy is restricted to in-frame clones and leaves out a portion. The profile covers about 300,000 clones, with just over 85% appearing a single time and 3.5% to 4.5% taken by the ten largest. V was pared by 7 bases and J by 3 bases, with 15 bases between. Germline V gene lookup returns CDR1 LNHDA and CDR2 SQIVND (reference sequence). This CDR3 is 15 amino acids long. Sequencing input: PBMCs or T cells enriched from blood (not recorded which). The origin of this receptor is a young man who had recovered from COVID-19. V and J are TRBV19 and TRBJ2-2, with a weak D call TRBD1 (6 bases). The CDR3 loop reads CASIISGTHTGELFF. The CDR3 nucleotides read TGTGCCAGTATCATATCCGGGACACACACCGGGGAGCTGTTTTTT.